These T cell receptor beta chains were read from a single sample in a study of early T cells in non-severe SARS-CoV-2 infection. TCRdb ran MiXCR on the 5' RACE reads and lists one entry per CDR3 protein. The sample comprises about 48,000 distinct CDR3 sequences, roughly 7.7% of which are singletons, and 5.8% rests with the top ten. Input material: whole blood. Receptors originate from an adult who was a healthcare worker with PCR-confirmed SARS-CoV-2 infection or an uninfected control (not recorded which). CDR3s include the opening cysteine and the closing phenylalanine or tryptophan. The D gene is left open where the match is weak. Only part of the rows carry a size: once, few, many, or a class if the clone is expanded.

D gene: NA; J gene: TRBJ1-4; CDR3 length: 15; V gene: TRBV28; clone size: many; CDR3 protein: CASSLPEGADEKLFF; CDR3 DNA: TGTGCCAGCAGTTTACCCGAAGGAGCGGATGAAAAACTGTTTTTT
D gene: NA; J gene: TRBJ1-3; CDR3 length: 13; V gene: TRBV5-1; clone size: many; CDR3 protein: CASTPTVGNTIYF; CDR3 DNA: TGCGCCAGCACCCCGACAGTTGGAAACACCATATATTTT
D gene: TRBD1; J gene: TRBJ2-5; CDR3 length: 14; V gene: TRBV6-2/TRBV6-3; clone size: few; CDR3 protein: CATADRGGKETQYF; CDR3 DNA: TGTGCCACCGCGGACAGGGGAGGGAAAGAGACCCAGTACTTC
D gene: NA; J gene: TRBJ2-5; CDR3 length: 15; V gene: TRBV4-3; clone size: few; CDR3 protein: CASSQDRSVQETQYF; CDR3 DNA: TGCGCCAGCAGCCAAGATAGGTCGGTACAAGAGACCCAGTACTTC
D gene: TRBD1; J gene: TRBJ1-4; CDR3 length: 15; V gene: TRBV7-9; clone size: NA; CDR3 protein: CASSFDRVPNEKLFF; CDR3 DNA: TGTGCCAGCAGCTTTGACAGGGTGCCTAATGAAAAACTGTTTTTT
D gene: TRBD1; J gene: TRBJ2-3; CDR3 length: 15; V gene: TRBV28; clone size: NA; CDR3 protein: CASSTTGTGFPTQYF; CDR3 DNA: TGTGCCAGCAGTACGACCGGGACAGGGTTCCCAACGCAGTATTTT
D gene: TRBD1; J gene: TRBJ1-6; CDR3 length: 13; V gene: TRBV10-2; clone size: few; CDR3 protein: CASRGDRARSLHF; CDR3 DNA: TGCGCCAGCAGGGGGGACAGGGCTAGGTCCCTCCACTTT
D gene: NA; J gene: TRBJ1-2; CDR3 length: 16; V gene: TRBV29-1; clone size: many; CDR3 protein: CSVEGRGTGSDYGYTF; CDR3 DNA: TGCAGCGTTGAGGGCAGGGGAACGGGAAGTGACTATGGCTACACCTTC
D gene: NA; J gene: TRBJ1-3; CDR3 length: 16; V gene: TRBV7-9; clone size: few; CDR3 protein: CASSSPVYTTGNTIYF; CDR3 DNA: TGTGCCAGCAGCTCCCCAGTTTATACTACTGGAAACACCATATATTTT
D gene: NA; J gene: TRBJ1-3; CDR3 length: 18; V gene: TRBV4-1; clone size: many; CDR3 protein: CASSQDGGQTRSGNTIYF; CDR3 DNA: TGCGCCAGCAGCCAAGATGGGGGGCAAACCCGCTCTGGAAACACCATATATTTT
D gene: NA; J gene: TRBJ1-4; CDR3 length: 15; V gene: TRBV5-6; clone size: many; CDR3 protein: CASSSPDTTNEKLFF; CDR3 DNA: TGTGCCAGCAGCTCCCCGGATACAACTAATGAAAAACTGTTTTTT
D gene: NA; J gene: TRBJ2-5; CDR3 length: 14; V gene: TRBV30; clone size: NA; CDR3 protein: CAWRTRGALETQYF; CDR3 DNA: TGTGCCTGGAGGACCCGGGGGGCTTTAGAGACCCAGTACTTC
D gene: NA; J gene: TRBJ2-1; CDR3 length: 15; V gene: TRBV20-1; clone size: many; CDR3 protein: CSASSTGSSYNEQFF; CDR3 DNA: TGCAGTGCTAGCTCGACAGGAAGCTCCTACAATGAGCAGTTCTTC
D gene: NA; J gene: TRBJ1-6; CDR3 length: 13; V gene: TRBV30; clone size: many; CDR3 protein: CAWSVDSNSPLHF; CDR3 DNA: TGTGCCTGGAGTGTAGACTCAAACTCACCCCTCCACTTT
D gene: NA; J gene: TRBJ1-4; CDR3 length: 14; V gene: TRBV6-1; clone size: many; CDR3 protein: CATGGGAANEKLFF; CDR3 DNA: TGTGCCACCGGGGGTGGGGCGGCTAATGAAAAACTGTTTTTT
D gene: NA; J gene: TRBJ2-5; CDR3 length: 12; V gene: TRBV2; clone size: NA; CDR3 protein: CASSWTQETQYF; CDR3 DNA: TGTGCCAGCAGTTGGACCCAAGAGACCCAGTACTTC
D gene: NA; J gene: TRBJ2-6; CDR3 length: 16; V gene: TRBV10-3; clone size: NA; CDR3 protein: CAIGGQGHLGANVLTF; CDR3 DNA: TGTGCCATCGGAGGTCAGGGACACCTCGGGGCCAACGTCCTGACTTTC
D gene: TRBD1; J gene: TRBJ2-2; CDR3 length: 16; V gene: TRBV2; clone size: many; CDR3 protein: CASSERQGANTGELFF; CDR3 DNA: TGTGCCAGCAGTGAAAGACAGGGGGCGAACACCGGGGAGCTGTTTTTT
D gene: TRBD2; J gene: TRBJ2-1; CDR3 length: 16; V gene: TRBV30; clone size: many; CDR3 protein: CAWRTRLAGSYNEQFF; CDR3 DNA: TGTGCCTGGAGAACCAGACTAGCGGGGTCCTACAATGAGCAGTTCTTC
D gene: NA; J gene: TRBJ2-1; CDR3 length: 15; V gene: TRBV5-4; clone size: NA; CDR3 protein: CASSLASAPYNEQFF; CDR3 DNA: TGTGCCAGCAGCTTGGCCTCAGCCCCCTACAATGAGCAGTTCTTC
D gene: NA; J gene: TRBJ1-4; CDR3 length: 15; V gene: TRBV3-1; clone size: NA; CDR3 protein: CASSSRGGFNEKLFF; CDR3 DNA: TGTGCCAGCAGCTCCCGGGGGGGTTTTAATGAAAAACTGTTTTTT
D gene: NA; J gene: TRBJ2-5; CDR3 length: 13; V gene: TRBV7-9; clone size: few; CDR3 protein: CASSFTRAETQYF; CDR3 DNA: TGTGCCAGCAGCTTTACTAGGGCGGAGACCCAGTACTTC
D gene: NA; J gene: TRBJ2-1; CDR3 length: 13; V gene: TRBV12-3/TRBV12-4; clone size: many; CDR3 protein: CASSSGTYNEQFF; CDR3 DNA: TGTGCCAGCAGTTCAGGGACCTACAATGAGCAGTTCTTC
D gene: NA; J gene: TRBJ2-2; CDR3 length: 16; V gene: TRBV18; clone size: many; CDR3 protein: CASSLDWTPSTGELFF; CDR3 DNA: TGTGCCAGCTCACTTGATTGGACCCCGAGCACCGGGGAACTGTTTTTT
D gene: NA; J gene: TRBJ2-7; CDR3 length: 14; V gene: TRBV5-5; clone size: NA; CDR3 protein: CASSLSAGTYEQYF; CDR3 DNA: TGTGCCAGCAGCTTATCCGCCGGGACCTACGAGCAGTACTTC
D gene: TRBD1; J gene: TRBJ1-5; CDR3 length: 15; V gene: TRBV5-6; clone size: many; CDR3 protein: CASSYRTGTNQPQHF; CDR3 DNA: TGTGCCAGCAGCTATCGGACAGGGACCAATCAGCCCCAGCATTTT
D gene: TRBD1; J gene: TRBJ2-7; CDR3 length: 16; V gene: TRBV28; clone size: few; CDR3 protein: CASKRLGQGLSYEQYF; CDR3 DNA: TGTGCCAGCAAGAGGTTAGGACAGGGGTTAAGCTACGAGCAGTACTTC
D gene: NA; J gene: TRBJ1-2; CDR3 length: 16; V gene: TRBV4-3; clone size: many; CDR3 protein: CASSQEGAGTNYGYTF; CDR3 DNA: TGCGCCAGCAGCCAAGAAGGGGCAGGGACCAACTATGGCTACACCTTC
D gene: TRBD1; J gene: TRBJ1-1; CDR3 length: 15; V gene: TRBV5-1; clone size: many; CDR3 protein: CASSSNTGGATEAFF; CDR3 DNA: TGCGCCAGCAGCTCAAATACAGGGGGCGCGACTGAAGCTTTCTTT
D gene: NA; J gene: TRBJ1-1; CDR3 length: 14; V gene: TRBV12-3/TRBV12-4; clone size: many; CDR3 protein: CASSLWQLNTEAFF; CDR3 DNA: TGTGCCAGCAGTTTATGGCAGTTGAACACTGAAGCTTTCTTT